These 19 T cell receptor beta chains were all obtained from the same sample, sequenced in a study of OX40 agonist ivuxolimab in advanced cancers. Sequenced by immunoSEQ multiplex PCR; TCRdb stores in-frame clones only, minus some. The table lists roughly 100,000 clones, roughly 84% of them singletons. The sample in question was CD4+ or CD8+ T cells sorted from blood, obtained in a trial of the OX40 agonist ivuxolimab. All receptors come from an adult with an advanced solid tumor such as melanoma, head and neck, liver or kidney cancer.

In this sample, this clone turned up once. The genes are TRBV11-2 and TRBJ1-6; D is unresolved. CDR3 size: 14 residues. Trimming took off 5 bases at V and 8 bases at J, with 13 bases between the two ends. The germline V gene has CDR1 SGHAT and CDR2 FQNNGV. The CDR3 DNA follows: TGTGCCAGCAGCCCTTCTGTCCCTTATTCACCCCTCCACTTT. Residues: CASSPSVPYSPLHF.

The J gene is TRBJ1-1, the V gene TRBV27, with a weak D call TRBD1 (5 bases). Germline CDR1 and CDR2: MNHEY and SMNVEV (reference sequence). The CDR3 spans 16 residues. V was cut by 8 bases and J by 0 bases, with 19 bases left in between. The CDR3 is CASGPYSGRMNTEAFF. In DNA form, the CDR3 reads TGTGCCAGCGGGCCCTATTCAGGGCGAATGAACACTGAAGCTTTCTTT.

V and J are TRBV7-9 and TRBJ1-2, with 9 bases identical to TRBD1. Germline V gives CDR1 SEHNR, CDR2 FQNEAQ (reference sequence). V was clipped by 4 bases and J by 4 bases; unmatched bases: 16. The CDR3 is made up of 18 amino acids. The CDR3 DNA sequence: TGTGCCAGCAGCTCCCCTAAAGGACAGGGGCCCCTTTCCTATGGCTACACCTTC. Translation: CASSSPKGQGPLSYGYTF. The full variable domain, rest sourced from reference TRBV7-9 and TRBJ1-2, is DTGVSQNPRHKITKRGQNVTFRCDPISEHNRLYWYRQTLGQGPEFLTYFQNEAQLEKSRLLSDRFSAERPKGSFSTLEIQRTEQGDSAMYLCASSSPKGQGPLSYGYTFGSGTRLTVV.

The rearrangement joins TRBV14 to TRBJ1-6, with 9 nucleotides matching TRBD1. V lost 3 bases, J lost 7 bases, and 4 bases stayed unmatched. The CDR3 totals 15 residues. CDR1 SGHDN and CDR2 FVKESK come from the germline V gene. The CDR3 region has the DNA TGTGCCAGCAGCCAGAGGACAGGGGAAAATTCACCCCTCCACTTT. It translates to CASSQRTGENSPLHF.

The CDR3 sequence is CAWRTDFNEKLFF. The CDR3 DNA reads as TGTGCCTGGAGGACAGACTTTAATGAAAAACTGTTTTTT. The chain is built from TRBV30 and TRBJ1-4; D perhaps matches TRBD1 (5 bases). V was clipped by 3 bases and J by 4 bases, with 9 bases between them. The CDR3 has 13 amino acids. Germline assignment: CDR1 GTSNPN and CDR2 SVGIG (reference sequence).

This clone was detected a few times. The V gene is TRBV19, the J gene TRBJ1-4; no clear D. V was cut by 1 base and J by 8 bases, with 11 bases left in between. The CDR3 loop spans 14 amino acids. Germline CDR1 and CDR2: LNHDA and SQIVND (reference sequence). The CDR3 is CASSIVVREEKLFF. The DNA of the CDR3 is TGTGCCAGTAGTATAGTGGTCAGAGAAGAAAAACTGTTTTTT.

The V gene is TRBV18, the J gene TRBJ1-1, with 9 bases aligning to TRBD1. Germline lookup yields CDR1 KGHSH and CDR2 LQKENI. With V trimmed by 3 bases and J by 6 bases, 5 bases remained unmatched. The CDR3 length is 14 residues. Here the CDR3 reads CASSPRDRDSEAFF. DNA of the CDR3: TGTGCCAGCTCACCCCGGGACAGGGACTCTGAAGCTTTCTTT.

The CDR3 nucleotides are TGTGCCTGGAGTGCCACGGGCAGGGCTAACTATGGCTACACCTTC. Residues: CAWSATGRANYGYTF. The chain links TRBV30 to TRBJ1-2; the D gene is possibly TRBD1 (5 bases). Germline CDR1 and CDR2: GTSNPN and SVGIG (reference sequence). V lost 1 base and J 0 bases, leaving 12 bases between the germline ends. The CDR3 is made up of 15 amino acids.

The chain joins TRBV5-4 to TRBJ2-7, with D maybe TRBD2 (5 bases). CDR3 size: 14 residues. CDR1 and CDR2 (germline): SGHNT, YYREEE (reference sequence). V was shortened by 4 bases and J by 3 bases, with 14 bases between the two germline ends. The CDR3, as DNA: TGTGCCAGCAGCCCCACCGGGGTCTTCTACGAGCAGTACTTC. It specifies CASSPTGVFYEQYF.

This sequence joins TRBV2 and TRBJ1-6, with TRBD1 identical over 7 bases. The germline V gene encodes CDR1 SNHLY and CDR2 FYNNEI. Trimming cost V 9 bases and J 6 bases; bases outside gene matches: 8. The CDR3 has 14 residues. CDR3 DNA sequence: TGTGCCAGGAACCGGGACAGCGTTAATTCACCCCTCCACTTT. Protein sequence: CARNRDSVNSPLHF.

The chain recombines TRBV19 with TRBJ1-6, with D maybe TRBD1 (5 bases). Germline CDR1 is LNHDA and CDR2 is SQIVND (reference sequence). With 3 bases removed from V and 1 base from J, the gap between germline ends came to 13 bases. This CDR3 region has 17 residues. The chain's CDR3 is CASSMMGGRSYNSPLHF. As DNA, the CDR3 is TGTGCCAGTAGTATGATGGGGGGTCGGTCCTATAATTCACCCCTCCACTTT.

The chain couples TRBV30 to TRBJ2-7; D gene uncertain. The CDR3 is made up of 13 amino acids. Per germline, CDR1 GTSNPN and CDR2 SVGIG (reference sequence). V gave up 1 base and J gave up 6 bases, with 13 bases separating them. The CDR3: CAWSAPPRREQYF. In nucleotides, the CDR3 is TGTGCCTGGAGTGCGCCCCCCCGGCGCGAGCAGTACTTC.

V and J are TRBV18 and TRBJ2-5; D is unresolved. The CDR3 consists of 13 residues. The V and J ends lost 3 bases and 0 bases respectively, with 5 bases between them. The germline V gene encodes CDR1 KGHSH and CDR2 LQKENI. The DNA of the CDR3 is TGTGCCAGCTCACCGCTACACCAAGAGACCCAGTACTTC. Amino acids: CASSPLHQETQYF.

The J gene is TRBJ1-3, the V gene TRBV6-1; TRBD1 matches 9 bases. Germline loops: CDR1 MNHNS, CDR2 SASEGT. The CDR3 has 18 amino acids. Trimming took 2 bases from V and 0 from J; bases not matched to a gene: 8. CDR3 residues: CASSEYLTGGNSGNTIYF. The CDR3 region has the DNA TGTGCCAGCAGTGAATATCTGACAGGGGGGAACTCTGGAAACACCATATATTTT.

The chain is built from TRBV6-1 and TRBJ2-1; perhaps TRBD1 as D (5 bases). Between the trimmed V and J ends, which lost 3 bases and 0 bases, there was a span of 12 bases. Germline lookup yields CDR1 MNHNS and CDR2 SASEGT. CDR3 size: 16 residues. This CDR3 is CASSDRQRSSYNEQFF. The CDR3 DNA sequence: TGTGCCAGCAGTGACCGACAGAGAAGCTCCTACAATGAGCAGTTCTTC.

This clone was recorded a few times. V gene TRBV6-6 combines with J gene TRBJ2-5; maybe TRBD2 (5 bases). Germline V gene data show CDR1 as MNHNY and CDR2 as SVGAGI (reference sequence). There are 12 residues in the CDR3. Here the CDR3 DNA reads TGTGCTACATCAGCGGCAGAAGAGACCCAGTACTTC. Translating it yields CATSAAEETQYF.

The rearrangement links TRBV7-2 to TRBJ1-3, with 9 bases lining up with TRBD1. Germline assignment: CDR1 SGHTA and CDR2 FQGNSA. V shed 4 bases, J shed 3 bases, and the junction held 7 bases outside the gene matches. The CDR3 sequence is 16 residues long. As DNA, the CDR3 is TGTGCCAGCAGCTCGGCGGACAGGGGAAATGGAAACACCATATATTTT. This encodes CASSSADRGNGNTIYF.

The rearrangement links TRBV28 to TRBJ1-2; D remains ambiguous. Between the trimmed V and J ends, which lost 6 bases and 7 bases, there was a span of 15 bases. The CDR3 contains 13 residues. The V gene's germline CDR1 is MDHEN and CDR2 SYDVKM. The CDR3 sequence: CASRATEDSGYTF. CDR3 coding DNA: TGTGCCAGCAGAGCTACCGAGGACTCTGGCTACACCTTC.

The J gene is TRBJ2-2, the V gene TRBV6-1, with D perhaps assigned TRBD1 or TRBD2 (5 bases each). This CDR3 has 15 residues. The V gene's germline CDR1 is MNHNS and CDR2 SASEGT. V lost 6 bases and J lost 0, with 11 bases in between. CDR3 in DNA: TGTGCCAGCAGGATGGGGACGGCGAACACCGGGGAGCTGTTTTTT. Its translation is CASRMGTANTGELFF.